This TCR beta chain was documented in a study of tumor-infiltrating lymphocytes in primary liver carcinoma. Study details: Surgical resection was used to treat these primary liver carcinoma patients. Stage T1-T3 N0M0 and a size of roughly 4.2 to 10 cm characterized the tumors. Findings and limits, study-wide: Overlap between tumor regions exceeded overlap of tumor with adjacent tissue or blood.

TCR beta cDNA was reverse-transcribed from 500 to 550 ng of total RNA. The reaction used a constant-region primer and ProtoScript II reverse transcriptase. Employing slightly modified ARM-PCR, three nested multiplex PCR rounds were run, and these gave rise to the TCR beta libraries. PCR rounds one and two used TRBV1-TRBV30 forward primers with a C-beta reverse primer for about 9 cycles each. TCRdb reprocessed the multiplex PCR reads with MiXCR, giving one entry per CDR3 protein. The table has around 330,000 distinct CDR3 sequences, 65% seen once. CDR3 length: 15 amino acids. CDR1 MNHNS and CDR2 SASEGT come from the germline V gene. The blood RNA (from unsorted whole blood) was obtained, and germline DNA was also extracted. Peripheral blood, around 4 milliliters, was collected prior to surgery. Comments on this clonotype: The antigen is not known. A much larger clone lies one base from this, so it may be a read error.

Sequences were obtained from peripheral blood. The clonotype was recovered from a man aged 40-55 years with primary liver carcinoma and hepatitis B virus infection. V and J are TRBV6-1 and TRBJ2-3; D is undetermined. The CDR3 bases are TGTGTCAGCAACCTCAAGACCTCATTCACAGATACGCAGTATTTT. Protein sequence: CVSNLKTSFTDTQYF.